Below are 32 T cell receptor beta chains sequenced from a single sample in a study of beta chain features in type 1 diabetes. Expressed TCRB transcripts got sequenced, as all isolated RNA was reverse transcribed. Libraries were prepared by immunoSEQ multiplex PCR; TCRdb keeps only in-frame clonotypes and omits some of them. The sample has roughly 500,000 clones, 30% seen once. The sequenced material came from naive CD4+ T cells from blood. The receptor set was obtained from a man younger than 35 in good health.

This clone was seen only a few times. CDR3 region: CAILGQTNTGELFF. The CDR3 nucleotides read TGTGCCATCCTCGGACAGACGAACACCGGGGAGCTGTTTTTT. This sequence joins TRBV10-3 and TRBJ2-2; D may be TRBD1 (6 bases). V lost 8 bases and J 0 bases, leaving 10 bases between the germline ends. CDR3 size: 14 residues. Looked up from germline, CDR1 is ENHRY and CDR2 is SYGVKD.

Of note for this clone: The same CDR3 arises from other DNA sequences in this sample as well. This chain uses TRBV29-1 with TRBJ2-5; maybe TRBD1 (7 bases). With 4 bases removed from V and 5 bases from J, the gap between germline ends came to 11 bases. The V gene's germline CDR1 is SQVTM and CDR2 ANQGSEA. CDR3 size: 12 residues. The CDR3 loop reads CSVVRGEETQYF. CDR3 coding DNA: TGCAGCGTTGTCAGGGGGGAGGAGACCCAGTACTTC.

The chain recombines TRBV29-1 with TRBJ2-1; weak D call: TRBD1 (6 bases). The CDR3 runs to 16 residues. Trimming took 5 bases from V and 5 from J, leaving 22 bases between them. Germline loops: CDR1 SQVTM, CDR2 ANQGSEA. CDR3 in DNA: TGCAGCGTTTCCTTCACAGGGTACGGGACGGACAATGAGCAGTTCTTC. The encoded protein is CSVSFTGYGTDNEQFF.

V usage is TRBV28 and J usage is TRBJ2-5; D is unresolved. V gave up 3 bases and J gave up 4 bases, with 6 bases separating them. Germline V gene sequence: CDR1 MDHEN, CDR2 SYDVKM. The CDR3 runs 12 residues. As DNA, the CDR3 is TGTGCCAGCAGTTTCCTGGGAGAGACCCAGTACTTC. It translates to CASSFLGETQYF.

The chain couples TRBV28 to TRBJ2-5; 14 bases line up with TRBD2. The length of the CDR3 is 15 residues. Germline CDR1 and CDR2: MDHEN and SYDVKM. The V segment lost 3 bases and the J segment 5 bases; nucleotides outside the gene matches: 2. CDR3 region: CASSFGTSGSETQYF. CDR3 bases: TGTGCCAGCAGTTTCGGGACTAGCGGGAGCGAGACCCAGTACTTC. Looking up the rest from reference TRBV28 and TRBJ2-5 gives the full variable domain: DVKVTQSSRYLVKRTGEKVFLECVQDMDHENMFWYRQDPGLGLRLIYFSYDVKMKEKGDIPEGYSVSREKKERFSLILESASTNQTSMYLCASSFGTSGSETQYFGPGTRLLVL.

This clone was seen a few times. V and J are TRBV7-9 and TRBJ2-1; 10 bases are a match to TRBD1. There are 15 residues in the CDR3. V was clipped by 3 bases and J by 6 bases; unmatched bases: 5. In germline, CDR1 is SEHNR, CDR2 FQNEAQ (reference sequence). The CDR3, as DNA: TGTGCCAGCAGCTTCATCAGGACAGGGGGCAATGAGCAGTTCTTC. Translation: CASSFIRTGGNEQFF.

The chain joins TRBV6-1 to TRBJ2-7; D ambiguous. V was pared by 6 bases and J by 2 bases, with 17 bases between. Germline assignment: CDR1 MNHNS and CDR2 SASEGT. The CDR3 runs to 15 residues. The CDR3 is CASRLAVLLTYEQYF. In nucleotides, the CDR3 is TGTGCCAGCAGGCTCGCAGTTCTCCTGACCTACGAGCAGTACTTC.

The CDR3 here is CAWSGHLAGSSYNEQFF. CDR3 nucleotides: TGTGCCTGGAGTGGGCATCTGGCGGGGAGCTCCTACAATGAGCAGTTCTTC. The rearrangement links TRBV30 to TRBJ2-1, with D possibly matching TRBD2 (6 bases). With 1 base removed from V and 0 bases from J, the gap between germline ends came to 16 bases. Germline CDR1 GTSNPN, CDR2 SVGIG (reference sequence). This CDR3 has 17 amino acids.

This clone was seen a handful of times. The chain uses TRBV20-1 and TRBJ1-1; D gene unclear. The CDR3 has 10 amino acids. Per the germline V gene, CDR1 is DFQATT and CDR2 is SNEGSKA (reference sequence). Trimming removed 3 bases at V and 12 bases at J, with 11 bases between. CDR3 protein: CSASAWETFF. As DNA, the CDR3 is TGCAGTGCTAGCGCCTGGGAAACTTTCTTT.

This clone appeared a few times. The CDR3 bases are TGTGCCAGCAGTGCGAGACAGTTTGGGGAGCAGTACTTC. This translates into CASSARQFGEQYF. The chain employs TRBV25-1 and TRBJ2-7; D perhaps matches TRBD1 (5 bases). The germline gives CDR1 MGHDK, CDR2 SYGVNS. There are 13 residues in the CDR3. Trimming removed 4 bases at V and 7 bases at J, with 14 bases between.

CDR3 loop: CASSPVKETQYF. The CDR3 bases are TGTGCCAGCTCACCGGTGAAAGAGACCCAGTACTTC. This chain uses TRBV18 with TRBJ2-5; no firm D call. CDR3 length: 12 residues. CDR1 and CDR2 (germline): KGHSH, LQKENI. The V end was cut by 3 bases, the J end by 3 bases, with 5 bases between.

V usage is TRBV9 and J usage is TRBJ2-1; TRBD2 agrees at 7 bases. V gave up 0 bases and J gave up 6 bases; unmatched junction bases: 3. CDR1 is SGDLS, CDR2 YYNGEE, per germline. The CDR3 spans 14 residues. In DNA, the CDR3 is TGTGCCAGCAGCGTAGCGGCTAGCGGCAATGAGCAGTTCTTC. Its protein is CASSVAASGNEQFF.

This clone was recorded a few times. The V call is TRBV5-5, the J call TRBJ2-3; a possible D gene is TRBD2 (6 bases). V was clipped by 4 bases and J by 0 bases, with 12 bases between them. Germline loops: CDR1 SGHKS, CDR2 YYEKEE (reference sequence). The CDR3 is 15 residues long. The CDR3 loop reads CASSADGTSTDTQYF. DNA for the CDR3: TGTGCCAGCAGCGCGGACGGGACTAGCACAGATACGCAGTATTTT.

This chain connects TRBV30 to TRBJ2-7; D gene uncertain. Trimming shortened V by 1 base and J by 5 bases, and 12 bases separated the two germline ends. The CDR3 loop spans 13 amino acids. CDR1 and CDR2 from the germline V gene are GTSNPN and SVGIG (reference sequence). CDR3 DNA: TGTGCCTGGAGTGCCAGGAGCCCCGACGAGCAGTACTTC. As protein: CAWSARSPDEQYF.

The V call is TRBV7-9, the J call TRBJ2-7; D uncertain. The CDR3 covers 13 residues. Trimming took off 0 bases at V and 4 bases at J, with 7 bases between the two ends. Germline assignment: CDR1 SEHNR and CDR2 FQNEAQ (reference sequence). The CDR3 reads CASSLAAVYEQYF. For the CDR3, the DNA is TGTGCCAGCAGCTTAGCGGCAGTTTACGAGCAGTACTTC. The full variable domain, its missing parts supplied by reference TRBV7-9 and TRBJ2-7, is DTGVSQNPRHKITKRGQNVTFRCDPISEHNRLYWYRQTLGQGPEFLTYFQNEAQLEKSRLLSDRFSAERPKGSFSTLEIQRTEQGDSAMYLCASSLAAVYEQYFGPGTRLTVT.

This clone turned up a few times. This CDR3 is CASSPNGYQETQYF. The DNA of the CDR3 is TGTGCCAGCAGCCCGAACGGGTACCAAGAGACCCAGTACTTC. The chain employs TRBV7-2 and TRBJ2-5; no clear D. CDR1 SGHTA and CDR2 FQGNSA come from the germline V gene. The germline V and J ends were trimmed by 5 bases and 0 bases, with 10 bases remaining between them. The CDR3 contains 14 residues.

There are a few counts of this clone. The chain uses TRBV7-9 and TRBJ2-1; possibly TRBD2 for D (6 bases). Germline V gives CDR1 SEHNR, CDR2 FQNEAQ (reference sequence). The ends were cut back, 1 base at V and 7 bases at J, with 17 bases in the middle. CDR3 length: 16 amino acids. The CDR3 region has the DNA TGTGCCAGCAGCTTAGTATCCGGGAGAGGGGTAAATGAGCAGTTCTTC. It encodes CASSLVSGRGVNEQFF. Full variable domain (remainder filled in from reference TRBV7-9 and TRBJ2-1): DTGVSQNPRHKITKRGQNVTFRCDPISEHNRLYWYRQTLGQGPEFLTYFQNEAQLEKSRLLSDRFSAERPKGSFSTLEIQRTEQGDSAMYLCASSLVSGRGVNEQFFGPGTRLTVL.

This clone was observed a handful of times. Additional DNA sequences in this sample encode the identical CDR3. The chain combines TRBV5-1 with TRBJ2-1; 10 bases map to TRBD1. The germline V gene encodes CDR1 SGHRS and CDR2 YFSETQ. CDR3 size: 14 residues. V dropped 4 bases and J dropped 5; count of bases not matched to a gene: 3. The CDR3 sequence is CASSPGTGDNEQFF. The CDR3 DNA reads TGCGCCAGCAGCCCCGGGACAGGGGACAATGAGCAGTTCTTC.

The chain employs TRBV7-2 and TRBJ2-3, with 8 bases fitting TRBD2. Trimming cost V 4 bases and J 0 bases; bases outside gene matches: 3. Per the germline V gene, CDR1 is SGHTA and CDR2 is FQGNSA. This CDR3 is 15 amino acids long. The CDR3 protein is CASSSTSVSTDTQYF. The CDR3 DNA follows: TGTGCCAGCAGCTCGACTAGCGTTAGCACAGATACGCAGTATTTT. Drawing the rest from reference TRBV7-2 and TRBJ2-3, the complete variable domain is GAGVSQSPSNKVTEKGKDVELRCDPISGHTALYWYRQSLGQGLEFLIYFQGNSAPDKSGLPSDRFSAERTGGSVSTLTIQRTQQEDSAVYLCASSSTSVSTDTQYFGPGTRLTVL.

This clone was recorded a few times. The genes are TRBV9 and TRBJ2-1; 10 nucleotides line up with TRBD2. V shed 4 bases, J shed 1 base, and the junction held 8 bases outside the gene matches. This CDR3 is built from 17 residues. The V gene's germline CDR1 is SGDLS and CDR2 YYNGEE. In DNA, the CDR3 is TGTGCCAGCAGCTCCCACCCGGGACTAGCGTCCTACAATGAGCAGTTCTTC. Protein: CASSSHPGLASYNEQFF.

The chain joins TRBV10-3 to TRBJ2-7; D is unresolved. With 8 bases removed from V and 0 bases from J, the gap between germline ends came to 8 bases. Germline V lookup: CDR1 ENHRY, CDR2 SYGVKD. This CDR3 is 12 amino acids long. CDR3 nucleotide sequence: TGTGCCATCGCAGGTGACTCCTACGAGCAGTACTTC. It encodes CAIAGDSYEQYF.

There are a few counts of this clone. The chain joins TRBV29-1 to TRBJ2-1; 8 bases align to TRBD2. V shed 6 bases and J 3 bases; nucleotides not matched to a gene: 16. The germline CDR1 and CDR2 sequences are SQVTM and ANQGSEA. The CDR3 has 17 residues. CDR3 residues: CSVTRVEREFGYNEQFF. CDR3 DNA: TGCAGCGTAACCCGGGTGGAGCGGGAGTTTGGCTACAATGAGCAGTTCTTC.

The gene calls are TRBV7-2 and TRBJ2-1; no definite D call. CDR3 length: 15 amino acids. V shed 1 base and J shed 10 bases, with 17 bases lying between them. Germline-derived CDR1 and CDR2 are SGHTA and FQGNSA. For the CDR3, the DNA is TGTGCCAGCAGCTTAGGAGGAGAACCGTTTCTCGAGCAGTTCTTC. This encodes CASSLGGEPFLEQFF. Variable domain in full (rest from reference TRBV7-2 and TRBJ2-1): GAGVSQSPSNKVTEKGKDVELRCDPISGHTALYWYRQSLGQGLEFLIYFQGNSAPDKSGLPSDRFSAERTGGSVSTLTIQRTQQEDSAVYLCASSLGGEPFLEQFFGPGTRLTVL.

This clone has more than one count but fewer than ten. The chain recombines TRBV29-1 with TRBJ2-1; D is ambiguous. Germline V gene data show CDR1 as SQVTM and CDR2 as ANQGSEA. Deletions cut 5 bases from V and 0 bases from J, with 8 bases between. This CDR3 contains 13 residues. CDR3 protein: CSVSMSSYNEQFF. DNA for the CDR3: TGCAGCGTTTCCATGAGCTCCTACAATGAGCAGTTCTTC.

The chain joins TRBV29-1 to TRBJ1-1; D is uncertain. From germline, CDR1 is SQVTM and CDR2 ANQGSEA. This CDR3 contains 12 residues. V shed 0 bases and J shed 9 bases, with 11 bases lying between them. CDR3 protein: CSVEDPASKAFF. The DNA of the CDR3 is TGCAGCGTTGAAGATCCCGCCTCAAAAGCTTTCTTT.

J is TRBJ2-1 and V is TRBV4-1; 8 bases fit TRBD2. Germline V gene sequence: CDR1 MGHRA, CDR2 YSYEKL. This CDR3 region has 18 residues. Trimming took 0 bases from V and 4 from J; bases not matched to a gene: 11. The CDR3 region has the DNA TGCGCCAGCAGCCAAGATTCGGGCGGTCTAGCGGGTTACAATGAGCAGTTCTTC. Residues: CASSQDSGGLAGYNEQFF.

This clone was counted a few times. The chain carries TRBV9 and TRBJ2-7; 9 bases line up with TRBD2. Trimming cost V 3 bases and J 6 bases; bases outside gene matches: 7. The germline CDR1 and CDR2 sequences are SGDLS and YYNGEE. CDR3 length equals 14 residues. For the CDR3, the DNA is TGTGCCAGCAGCGCCCGGACTAGCGTAAGCGAGCAGTACTTC. Amino acids: CASSARTSVSEQYF.

The rearrangement joins TRBV7-7 to TRBJ2-2; the D is unclear. The CDR3 length is 12 residues. The V end was cut by 1 base, the J end by 6 bases, with 3 bases between. Germline CDR1 is SSHAT and CDR2 is FNYEAQ (reference sequence). CDR3 sequence reads: CASSLGPGELFF. CDR3 nucleotides: TGTGCCAGCAGCTTAGGCCCCGGGGAGCTGTTTTTT. The complete variable domain, with remaining parts taken from reference TRBV7-7 and TRBJ2-2, reads GAGVSQSPRYKVTKRGQDVTLRCDPISSHATLYWYQQALGQGPEFLTYFNYEAQPDKSGLPSDRFSAERPEGSISTLTIQRTEQRDSAMYRCASSLGPGELFFGEGSRLTVL.

The chain is built from TRBV7-9 and TRBJ1-4; TRBD1 matches at 7 bases. Germline CDR1 SEHNR, CDR2 FQNEAQ (reference sequence). The CDR3 contains 13 residues. V gave up 5 bases and J gave up 6 bases; unmatched junction bases: 3. The CDR3 reads CASSPGTDEKLFF. The DNA of the CDR3 is TGTGCCAGCAGCCCTGGGACAGATGAAAAACTGTTTTTT. Full variable domain (outside the CDR3, taken from reference TRBV7-9 and TRBJ1-4): DTGVSQNPRHKITKRGQNVTFRCDPISEHNRLYWYRQTLGQGPEFLTYFQNEAQLEKSRLLSDRFSAERPKGSFSTLEIQRTEQGDSAMYLCASSPGTDEKLFFGSGTQLSVL.

The rearrangement links TRBV7-9 to TRBJ2-1; 7 nucleotides line up with TRBD2. V was clipped by 2 bases and J by 4 bases; unmatched bases: 5. Germline lookup yields CDR1 SEHNR and CDR2 FQNEAQ (reference sequence). The CDR3 is 15 residues long. CDR3 protein: CASSLTLAEYNEQFF. DNA for the CDR3: TGTGCCAGCAGCTTAACCCTAGCGGAATACAATGAGCAGTTCTTC.

The sample holds a few counts of this clone. The CDR3: CSVGETAGELFF. CDR3 DNA sequence: TGCAGCGTTGGCGAAACCGCGGGGGAGCTGTTTTTT. This sequence joins TRBV29-1 and TRBJ2-2, with unresolved D. The germline V gene has CDR1 SQVTM and CDR2 ANQGSEA. This CDR3 is built from 12 residues. V was clipped by 4 bases and J by 8 bases, with 11 bases between them.

The CDR3 loop reads CASSLRGDGFYEQYF. DNA for the CDR3: TGCGCCAGCAGCTTACGGGGCGACGGATTCTACGAGCAGTACTTC. This chain connects TRBV5-1 to TRBJ2-7; D tentatively reads TRBD1 or TRBD2 (5 bases each). The ends were cut back, 2 bases at V and 3 bases at J, with 15 bases in the middle. This CDR3 spans 15 amino acids. Germline assignment: CDR1 SGHRS and CDR2 YFSETQ.